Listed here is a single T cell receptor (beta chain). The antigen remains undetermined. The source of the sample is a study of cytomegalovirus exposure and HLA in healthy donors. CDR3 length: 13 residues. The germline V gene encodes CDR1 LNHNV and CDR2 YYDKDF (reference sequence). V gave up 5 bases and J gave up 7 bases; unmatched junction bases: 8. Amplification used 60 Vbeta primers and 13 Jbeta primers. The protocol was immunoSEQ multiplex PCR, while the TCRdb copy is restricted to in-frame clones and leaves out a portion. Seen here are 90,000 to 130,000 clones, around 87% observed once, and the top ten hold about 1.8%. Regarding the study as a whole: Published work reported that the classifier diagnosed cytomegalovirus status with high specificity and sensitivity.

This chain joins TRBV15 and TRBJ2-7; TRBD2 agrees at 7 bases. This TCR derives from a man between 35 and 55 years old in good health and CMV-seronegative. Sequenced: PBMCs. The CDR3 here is CATSPSMGGEQYF. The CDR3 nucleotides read TGTGCCACCAGCCCCTCTATGGGGGGGGAGCAGTACTTC.